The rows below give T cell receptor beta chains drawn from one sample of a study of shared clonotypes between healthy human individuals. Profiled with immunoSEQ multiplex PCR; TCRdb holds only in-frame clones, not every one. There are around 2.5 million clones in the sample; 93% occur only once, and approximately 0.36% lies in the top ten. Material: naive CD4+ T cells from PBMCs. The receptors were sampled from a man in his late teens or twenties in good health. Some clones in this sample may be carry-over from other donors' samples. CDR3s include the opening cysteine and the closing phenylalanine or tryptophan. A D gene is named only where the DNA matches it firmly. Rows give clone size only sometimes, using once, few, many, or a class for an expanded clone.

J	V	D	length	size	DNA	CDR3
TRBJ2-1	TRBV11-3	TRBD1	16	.	TGTGCCAGCAGCTTGGGTGGGACAGGGGGACCCAATGAGCAGTTCTTC	CASSLGGTGGPNEQFF
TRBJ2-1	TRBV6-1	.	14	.	TGTGCCAGCAGTGATAGCGGCACCTACAATGAGCAGTTCTTC	CASSDSGTYNEQFF
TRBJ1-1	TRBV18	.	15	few	TGTGCCAGCTCACCACTCCCGGACATGAACACTGAAGCTTTCTTT	CASSPLPDMNTEAFF
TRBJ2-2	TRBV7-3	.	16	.	TGTGCCAGCAGCTTACGGGCTAGGGGGAACACCGGGGAGCTGTTTTTT	CASSLRARGNTGELFF
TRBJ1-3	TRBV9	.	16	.	TGTGCCAGCAGCCGGGGAGGGGAGTTTTCTGGAAACACCATATATTTT	CASSRGGEFSGNTIYF
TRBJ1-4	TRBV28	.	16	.	TGCGCCAGCAGAACCCCGGAGGGAGGTTATAATGAAAAACTGTTTTTT	CASRTPEGGYNEKLFF
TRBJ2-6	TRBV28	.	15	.	TGTGCCAGCAGTTTCAAGGGGGCTGGGGCCAACGTCCTGACTTTC	CASSFKGAGANVLTF
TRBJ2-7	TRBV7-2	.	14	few	TGTGCCAGCAGCTACACTCGGACCTCCTACGAGCAGTACTTC	CASSYTRTSYEQYF
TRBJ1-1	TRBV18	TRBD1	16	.	TGTGCCAGCAGCACAGGGGCCCGCCTTATGAACACTGAAGCTTTCTTT	CASSTGARLMNTEAFF
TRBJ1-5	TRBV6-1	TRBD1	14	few	TGTGCCAGCAGTGTTGACAGGGGGAGTCAGCCCCAGCATTTT	CASSVDRGSQPQHF
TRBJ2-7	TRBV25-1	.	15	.	TGTGCCAGCAGTGAACGGACCGGGGTACCAGGGGAGCAGTACTTC	CASSERTGVPGEQYF
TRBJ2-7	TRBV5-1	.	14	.	TGCGCCAGCAGCTCTGGAAGGGGGTCCTACGAGCAGTACTTC	CASSSGRGSYEQYF
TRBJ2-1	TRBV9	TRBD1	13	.	TGTGCCAGCAGCCTATCCAGGGGGAGTGAGCAGTTCTTC	CASSLSRGSEQFF
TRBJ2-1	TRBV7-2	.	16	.	TGTGCCAGCAGCTTAGTTCCTCCGCGTCCATACAATGAGCAGTTCTTC	CASSLVPPRPYNEQFF
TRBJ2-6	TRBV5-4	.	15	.	TGTGCCAGCAGCAAACAGGGTACAGGGGCCAACGTCCTGACTTTC	CASSKQGTGANVLTF
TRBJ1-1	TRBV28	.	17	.	TGTGCCAGCAGCTCGCAGGCTGAGGGGGTTGGAAACACTGAAGCTTTCTTT	CASSSQAEGVGNTEAFF
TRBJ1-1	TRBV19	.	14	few	TGTGCCAGTAGTATGGAACGCGGCAACACTGAAGCTTTCTTT	CASSMERGNTEAFF
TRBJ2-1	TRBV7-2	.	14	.	TGTGCCAGCAGCTTAACAGGGCGCGATAATGAGCAGTTCTTC	CASSLTGRDNEQFF
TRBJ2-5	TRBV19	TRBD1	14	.	TGTGCCAGTTGGGACAGAAGAACCCAAGAGACCCAGTACTTC	CASWDRRTQETQYF
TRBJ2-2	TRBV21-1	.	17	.	TGTGCCAGCAGCAAACAGTGGCTAGCGGCCAACACCGGGGAGCTGTTTTTT	CASSKQWLAANTGELFF
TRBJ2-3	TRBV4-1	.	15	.	TGCGCCAGCAGCCAAGTCCAGGGCCTCACAGATACGCAGTATTTT	CASSQVQGLTDTQYF
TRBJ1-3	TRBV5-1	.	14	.	TGCGCCAGCGGCACGGGGGCTTCTGGAAACACCATATATTTT	CASGTGASGNTIYF